Below, 6 T cell receptor beta chains from the same sample are listed, as sequenced in a study of T cells after yellow fever vaccination. TCRdb independently ran MiXCR on the 5' RACE reads; one entry per CDR3 protein. The sample has some 15,000 distinct CDR3 sequences, approximately 6.8% seen once. The sample here was PBMCs, either bulk or a sorted T-cell subset (CD4+, CD8+, memory, or dextramer-sorted; not recorded which), taken on the day of the yellow fever booster vaccination. These receptors came from a man aged 18 to 29 who received the YFV17D yellow fever vaccine.

This clonotype was observed many times. The chain links TRBV5-1 to TRBJ2-5; D not certain. The CDR3 is 15 residues long. Trimming took off 2 bases at V and 4 bases at J, with 15 bases between the two ends. From germline, CDR1 is SGHRS and CDR2 YFSETQ. The CDR3 region is CASSLVGWSGETQYF. In nucleotides, the CDR3 is TGCGCCAGCAGCTTAGTCGGCTGGTCCGGAGAGACCCAGTACTTC.

This clonotype qualifies as medium-sized. J is TRBJ1-5 and V is TRBV20-1; 7 positions agree with TRBD1. This CDR3 is 12 amino acids long. Unmatched junction bases numbered 2, after V lost 5 bases and J lost 4 bases. Germline V lookup: CDR1 DFQATT, CDR2 SNEGSKA (reference sequence). The CDR3 here is CSAPQGNQPQHF. The DNA of the CDR3 is TGCAGTGCTCCACAGGGGAATCAGCCCCAGCATTTT.

The table lists this clonotype with many counts. V usage is TRBV20-1 and J usage is TRBJ2-1; no reliable D call. The CDR3 is made up of 14 amino acids. The V gene lost 3 bases and the J gene lost 3 bases, with 12 bases spanning the gap. Looked up from germline, CDR1 is DFQATT and CDR2 is SNEGSKA (reference sequence). The CDR3 DNA follows: TGCAGTGCTAGCCCCCCAAGAGACTACAATGAGCAGTTCTTC. This gives the protein CSASPPRDYNEQFF.

This clonotype was counted many times. V is TRBV2 and J is TRBJ2-6, with D unresolved. The CDR3 loop spans 17 amino acids. Germline V gene lookup returns CDR1 SNHLY and CDR2 FYNNEI. The V end was cut by 6 bases, the J end by 0 bases, with 15 bases between. CDR3 amino acids: CASSPPTFRSGANVLTF. CDR3 bases: TGTGCCAGCAGCCCACCGACATTTCGCTCTGGGGCCAACGTCCTGACTTTC. The full variable domain, completed using reference TRBV2 and TRBJ2-6, is EPEVTQTPSHQVTQMGQEVILRCVPISNHLYFYWYRQILGQKVEFLVSFYNNEISEKSEIFDDQFSVERPDGSNFTLKIRSTKLEDSAMYFCASSPPTFRSGANVLTFGAGSRLTVL.

By proportion, this clonotype is medium-sized. The chain uses TRBV20-1 and TRBJ2-3; weak D call: TRBD1 (5 bases). CDR3 length: 13 residues. V lost 6 bases and J lost 3, with 13 bases in between. Germline V CDR1 and CDR2: DFQATT, SNEGSKA (reference sequence). In DNA, the CDR3 is TGCAGTGCGGCAGGGTCAGGGACAGATACGCAGTATTTT. It specifies CSAAGSGTDTQYF.

This clonotype has at least ten counts. The chain has TRBV12-3 or TRBV12-4 and TRBJ1-2; 7 nucleotides match TRBD1. V lost 7 bases, J lost 4 bases, and 3 bases stayed unmatched. The CDR3 is 12 residues long. As DNA, the CDR3 is TGTGCCAGCACCAGGGGGACCTATGGCTACACCTTC. Translation: CASTRGTYGYTF.